This passage covers 23 T cell receptor beta chains from one sample sequenced in a study of patients and donors after allogeneic stem cell transplantation. TCRdb analysed the RT-PCR reads with MiXCR anew, one entry per CDR3 protein. The data hold roughly 180,000 distinct CDR3 sequences, with 40% to 45% observed a single time. What was sequenced was blood, either unsorted or a sorted T cell fraction (not recorded which). Receptors were obtained from a human donor who was either an allogeneic HSCT recipient or a stem cell or donor lymphocyte infusion donor (not recorded which). It is not recorded whose cells these are; they may come from a transplant donor.

The V gene is TRBV30, the J gene TRBJ1-6; 8 bases line up with TRBD1. The ends lost 1 base at V and 7 bases at J; junction bases unmatched: 0. The germline V gene has CDR1 GTSNPN and CDR2 SVGIG (reference sequence). The CDR3 is made up of 13 amino acids. In DNA form, the CDR3 reads TGTGCCTGGAGTGGACAGGGGAATTCACCCCTCCACTTT. Its protein is CAWSGQGNSPLHF.

This sequence joins TRBV7-3 and TRBJ2-5; D is unresolved. Per the germline V gene, CDR1 is SGHTA and CDR2 is FQGTGA. The CDR3 has 13 residues. Trimming removed 6 bases from V and 0 bases from J, with 8 bases in between. The CDR3 is CASSWSHQETQYF. For the CDR3, the DNA is TGTGCCAGCAGTTGGAGCCACCAAGAGACCCAGTACTTC.

This clonotype has more than one count but fewer than ten. The V and J genes are TRBV7-2 and TRBJ2-4; 7 bases align to TRBD1. V was pared by 2 bases and J by 6 bases, with 1 base of the junction left unmatched. This CDR3 is built from 13 residues. The germline gives CDR1 SGHTA, CDR2 FQGNSA. The CDR3 DNA is TGTGCCAGCAGCTTACCAGGGGGAAACATTCAGTACTTC. Translating it yields CASSLPGGNIQYF. Together with reference TRBV7-2 and TRBJ2-4, the CDR3 gives the full variable domain: GAGVSQSPSNKVTEKGKDVELRCDPISGHTALYWYRQSLGQGLEFLIYFQGNSAPDKSGLPSDRFSAERTGGSVSTLTIQRTQQEDSAVYLCASSLPGGNIQYFGAGTRLSVL.

The genes are TRBV5-1 and TRBJ1-1; a possible D gene is TRBD1 (5 bases). Per the germline V gene, CDR1 is SGHRS and CDR2 is YFSETQ. The V end was cut by 4 bases, the J end by 1 base, with 11 bases between. This CDR3 is 14 amino acids long. This chain's CDR3 is CASSHDSPNTEAFF. In DNA form, the CDR3 reads TGCGCCAGCAGCCACGACAGCCCGAACACTGAAGCTTTCTTT.

V and J are TRBV12-3 or TRBV12-4 and TRBJ2-1, with 7 bases fitting TRBD2. Trimming cost V 4 bases and J 12 bases; bases outside gene matches: 12. This CDR3 has 14 residues. The CDR3 coding sequence is TGTGCCAGCAGTTCGTCGGTGTTAAGGGAGGGGCAGTTCTTC. As protein: CASSSSVLREGQFF.

This chain joins TRBV6-4 and TRBJ2-3; D gene ambiguous. In germline, CDR1 is MRHNA, CDR2 SNTAGT. V shed 6 bases and J shed 14 bases, with 6 bases lying between them. The CDR3 contains 8 residues. The CDR3 spells CASSGSYF. CDR3 nucleotide sequence: TGTGCCAGCAGCGGTTCGTATTTT.

Comment on this clonotype: At one end, the junction sequence differs from germline, possibly due to a read error. The rearrangement links TRBV7-2 to TRBJ1-1; possibly TRBD1 for D (6 bases). The CDR3 extends over 14 amino acids. Germline V gene sequence: CDR1 SGHTA, CDR2 FQGNSA. The CDR3 DNA follows: TGTGCCAGCAAGAATCAGGGGTTTTCCCTTGAATCTTTCTTT. Amino acid sequence: CASKNQGFSLESFF.

This clonotype was observed a few times. The J gene is TRBJ1-4, the V gene TRBV6-5; D perhaps matches TRBD1 (6 bases). The V and J ends lost 4 bases and 3 bases respectively, with 9 bases between them. The CDR3 is 14 amino acids. Germline loops: CDR1 MNHEY, CDR2 SVGAGI. The CDR3: CASSWGLSNEKLFF. As DNA, the CDR3 is TGTGCCAGCAGTTGGGGGCTGTCTAATGAAAAACTGTTTTTT.

The chain has TRBV7-9 and TRBJ2-4, with TRBD1 identical over 7 bases. Germline-derived CDR1 and CDR2 are SEHNR and FQNEAQ (reference sequence). V shed 5 bases and J 0 bases; nucleotides not matched to a gene: 13. This CDR3 contains 18 residues. CDR3 sequence: CASSPPVGQILAKNIQYF. The CDR3 nucleotides are TGTGCCAGCAGCCCTCCAGTGGGACAGATATTAGCCAAAAACATTCAGTACTTC.

This rearrangement joins TRBV5-4 to TRBJ1-5; 7 positions match TRBD1. V shed 4 bases and J 5 bases; nucleotides not matched to a gene: 6. This CDR3 spans 14 amino acids. Germline CDR1 reads SGHNT; CDR2 reads YYREEE (reference sequence). The CDR3 loop is CASSHDREDQPQHF. CDR3 bases: TGTGCCAGCAGCCATGACAGGGAGGATCAGCCCCAGCATTTT.

The chain has TRBV7-3 and TRBJ2-1; D is possibly TRBD1 or TRBD2 (6 bases each). The CDR3 contains 13 residues. Germline V gene sequence: CDR1 SGHTA, CDR2 FQGTGA. Trimming removed 4 bases at V and 7 bases at J, with 11 bases between. CDR3 region: CASSYTGTNEQFF. Here the CDR3 DNA reads TGTGCCAGCAGCTATACAGGGACTAATGAGCAGTTCTTC. Full variable domain (missing parts from reference TRBV7-3 and TRBJ2-1): GAGVSQTPSNKVTEKGKYVELRCDPISGHTALYWYRQSLGQGPEFLIYFQGTGAADDSGLPNDRFFAVRPEGSVSTLKIQRTERGDSAVYLCASSYTGTNEQFFGPGTRLTVL.

There are a few counts of this clonotype. J is TRBJ1-1 and V is TRBV7-9, with D possibly TRBD1 on 5 matching bases. Germline V CDR1 and CDR2: SEHNR, FQNEAQ (reference sequence). CDR3 length equals 15 residues. The germline V and J ends were trimmed by 5 bases and 1 base, with 14 bases remaining between them. The CDR3 reads CASSINGAQNTEAFF. CDR3 in DNA: TGTGCCAGCAGCATCAACGGGGCCCAGAACACTGAAGCTTTCTTT.

The chain employs TRBV5-1 and TRBJ2-1; D uncertain. The CDR3 spans 15 residues. V lost 4 bases to trimming and J lost 0 bases, with 11 bases between them. From germline, CDR1 is SGHRS and CDR2 YFSETQ. DNA of the CDR3: TGCGCCAGCAGCCCCGCTTGGAGCTCCTACAATGAGCAGTTCTTC. It yields the protein CASSPAWSSYNEQFF.

The CDR3 DNA reads as TGTGCCAGCAGTTACAGCCCGCGAGTGGGAAACGGGGAGCTGTTTTTT. This encodes CASSYSPRVGNGELFF. V and J are TRBV6-5 and TRBJ2-2; no clear D gene. The ends were cut back, 2 bases at V and 7 bases at J, with 17 bases in the middle. This CDR3 has 16 amino acids. In germline, CDR1 is MNHEY, CDR2 SVGAGI.

The gene calls are TRBV12-3 or TRBV12-4 and TRBJ2-1; D not certain. V lost 9 bases to trimming and J lost 9 bases, with 15 bases between them. This CDR3 is built from 12 residues. The CDR3 DNA reads TGTGCCAGTTGGACGGGTAGCACTGAGCAGTTCTTC. Translating it yields CASWTGSTEQFF.

The chain joins TRBV5-1 to TRBJ2-3; D uncertain. V lost 0 bases and J lost 3, with 8 bases in between. Germline values: CDR1 SGHRS, CDR2 YFSETQ. The CDR3 has 14 amino acids. CDR3 bases: TGCGCCAGCAGCTTGGAGGGTCCAACAGATACGCAGTATTTT. It translates to CASSLEGPTDTQYF.

The chain is built from TRBV6-5 and TRBJ1-2; no reliable D call. Between the trimmed V and J ends, which lost 2 bases and 4 bases, there was a span of 11 bases. Germline-derived CDR1 and CDR2 are MNHEY and SVGAGI. The CDR3 loop spans 14 amino acids. CDR3 in amino acids: CASSYNSAFYGYTF. The CDR3 DNA sequence: TGTGCCAGCAGTTACAACAGTGCGTTCTATGGCTACACCTTC.

The CDR3 region has the DNA TGTGCCAGCAGCTTAGGGCACCGTAGACGTTGGGACCTCTCCTACGAGCAGTACTTC. It codes for CASSLGHRRRWDLSYEQYF. V gene TRBV13 combines with J gene TRBJ2-7, with D perhaps being TRBD1 or TRBD2 (5 bases each). CDR1 PRHDT and CDR2 FYEKMQ come from the germline V gene (reference sequence). The CDR3 covers 19 residues. Trimming shortened V by 0 bases and J by 0 bases, and 21 bases separated the two germline ends. Full variable domain (missing parts from reference TRBV13 and TRBJ2-7): AAGVIQSPRHLIKEKRETATLKCYPIPRHDTVYWYQQGPGQDPQFLISFYEKMQSDKGSIPDRFSAQQFSDYHSELNMSSLELGDSALYFCASSLGHRRRWDLSYEQYFGPGTRLTVT.

The CDR3 nucleotides read TGCAGCACCGCCGGGACTAGCGGGAGGACAGATACGCAGTATTTT. The encoded protein is CSTAGTSGRTDTQYF. This chain connects TRBV29-1 to TRBJ2-3; TRBD2 matches at 15 bases. Trimming cost V 8 bases and J 3 bases; bases outside gene matches: 6. Germline CDR1 SQVTM, CDR2 ANQGSEA. This CDR3 contains 15 residues.

V is TRBV20-1 and J is TRBJ1-2, with no clear D. CDR3 size: 13 residues. The V gene's germline CDR1 is DFQATT and CDR2 SNEGSKA (reference sequence). Trimming shortened V by 1 base and J by 3 bases, and 9 bases separated the two germline ends. CDR3 DNA sequence: TGCAGTGCTAGAGCTGGGGTGGACTATGGCTACACCTTC. Its protein product is CSARAGVDYGYTF.

This clonotype turned up a few times. This rearrangement joins TRBV7-2 to TRBJ1-1, with D possibly being TRBD1 (6 bases). From germline, CDR1 is SGHTA and CDR2 FQGNSA. V lost 5 bases to trimming and J lost 5 bases, with 15 bases between them. The CDR3 is 14 residues long. CDR3 sequence reads: CASSPRGLGTEAFF. CDR3 coding DNA: TGTGCCAGCAGCCCACGGGGGCTTGGTACTGAAGCTTTCTTT.

V gene TRBV3-1 combines with J gene TRBJ2-5; D not resolved. With 4 bases removed from V and 2 bases from J, the gap between germline ends came to 14 bases. There are 15 residues in the CDR3. Germline V lookup: CDR1 LGHDT, CDR2 YNNKEL (reference sequence). The CDR3 nucleotides are TGTGCCAGCAGCCTTGTGGTAACCGGTCAAGAGACCCAGTACTTC. It is translated as CASSLVVTGQETQYF.

The chain has TRBV12-3 or TRBV12-4 and TRBJ1-2; 7 bases map to TRBD1. This CDR3 is built from 15 residues. Trimming took 3 bases from V and 4 from J; bases not matched to a gene: 8. The DNA of the CDR3 is TGTGCCAGCAGTTTCGGGACAGCCACCCTCTATGGCTACACCTTC. As protein: CASSFGTATLYGYTF.